This T cell receptor beta chain was sequenced for a study of T cell changes during pregnancy in multiple sclerosis. The V segment lost 5 bases and the J segment 4 bases; nucleotides outside the gene matches: 10. Germline CDR1 reads SGHAT; CDR2 reads FQDESV (reference sequence). The CDR3 is made up of 16 amino acids. TCRdb keeps only in-frame clones here, not all; method: immunoSEQ multiplex PCR. Among about 12,000 clones listed, 85% to 95% were seen once. Sequenced here: CD4+ T cells from peripheral blood mononuclear cells, sampled before pregnancy. This rearrangement joins TRBV11-1 to TRBJ2-2; 7 bases are a match to TRBD1. The receptor comes from a female donor with multiple sclerosis, enrolled in a pregnancy study. CDR3 nucleotides: TGTGCCAGCAGCCTTCAAGGGGGCGCGGTCACCGGGGAGCTGTTTTTT. This gives the protein CASSLQGGAVTGELFF.